Below are 29 T cell receptor beta chains sequenced from a single sample in a study of T cells in women clearing cervical HPV infection (dated by TCRdb to the late 2010s). The method was the immunoSEQ multiplex PCR assay. This is the immuneACCESS table as TCRdb keeps it, with only in-frame sequences that have V and J called. A part of the clones is gone; compared with another copy, unresolved V genes explain less than half, and the rest is unexplained. The sample table records more than 30,000 clones. The ten largest clones represent 1.5% to 2% of the sample. Sequenced material: blood buffy coat. The source of these receptors is a woman aged 18 to 75 with a cervical HPV16 infection that either progressed to CIN3+ or cleared (not recorded which).

Remarks on this clone: From the germline J gene comes the end of the CDR3, since the read stops 3 residues before it. The V call is TRBV30, the J call TRBJ1-1; perhaps TRBD1 as D (6 bases). The CDR3 spans 12 residues. Germline CDR1 and CDR2: GTSNPN and SVGIG (reference sequence). Partial CDR3 DNA: TGTGCCTGGATCCAAGGACAGCTCGAA. This translates into CAWIQGQLE. The entire CDR3 is CAWIQGQLEAFF.

Worth noting for this clone: Read coverage stops 3 residues before the CDR3 terminus; the germline J gene supplies the remainder. The chain joins TRBV9 to TRBJ2-2; 7 nucleotides match TRBD1. The CDR3 sequence is 15 residues long. Germline V gives CDR1 SGDLS, CDR2 YYNGEE. V lost 3 bases, J lost 7 bases, and 9 bases stayed unmatched. The CDR3 is CASSELTGVGGELFF. The sequenced part of the CDR3 DNA is TGTGCCAGCAGCGAACTTACAGGGGTAGGCGGGGAG.

Remarks on this clone: Sequencing ends 3 residues short of the CDR3 end; the germline J gene provides the rest. The chain recombines TRBV20-1 with TRBJ2-3, with D tentatively TRBD1 (5 bases). Trimming removed 2 bases from V and 4 bases from J, with 16 bases in between. Germline V gene sequence: CDR1 DFQATT, CDR2 SNEGSKA (reference sequence). The CDR3 is 15 residues long. CDR3: CSARSSVGDPDTQYF. CDR3 bases read: TGCAGTGCTAGATCCTCCGTAGGGGATCCAGATACG.

Regarding this clone: The read ends 3 residues shy of where the CDR3 ends; the end is completed using the germline J gene. This chain uses TRBV19 with TRBJ2-4; 9 bases map to TRBD1. Germline V gene data show CDR1 as LNHDA and CDR2 as SQIVND (reference sequence). The CDR3 runs 13 residues. CDR3 amino acids: CASIQQGAKGQYF. CDR3 bases read: TGTGCCAGTATCCAACAGGGGGCTAAGGGT.

In the case of this clone: The observed sequence ends 3 residues before the CDR3 terminus, with the missing tail filled in from the germline J gene. V and J are TRBV5-1 and TRBJ1-2; 10 bases line up with TRBD1. This CDR3 spans 13 amino acids. Per germline, CDR1 SGHRS and CDR2 YFSETQ. The CDR3 here is CASSSTGGELYTF. The part of the CDR3 DNA that was read is TGCGCCAGCAGCTCGACAGGGGGCGAACTC.

Concerning this clone: The read is 3 residues too short to cover the CDR3 end, so that end is filled in from the germline J gene. V usage is TRBV20-1 and J usage is TRBJ1-2; D perhaps matches TRBD1 (6 bases). The CDR3 covers 12 residues. Deletions cut 6 bases from V and 5 bases from J, with 13 bases between. The germline V gene encodes CDR1 DFQATT and CDR2 SNEGSKA (reference sequence). Here the CDR3 reads CSARGQQYGYTF. Incomplete CDR3 DNA: TGCAGTGCCCGGGGACAACAATATGGC.

CDR3 sequence reads: CASSLTLTGVYEQYF. Partial CDR3 DNA: TGTGCCAGCAGTCTGACACTGACAGGGGTCTACGAG. This chain links TRBV28 with TRBJ2-7, with 8 bases lining up with TRBD1. The CDR3 end lies 3 residues beyond the end of the read and is filled in from the germline J gene. V shed 5 bases, J shed 3 bases, and the junction held 9 bases outside the gene matches. Germline values: CDR1 MDHEN, CDR2 SYDVKM. The CDR3 totals 15 residues. The full variable domain, completed using reference TRBV28 and TRBJ2-7, is DVKVTQSSRYLVKRTGEKVFLECVQDMDHENMFWYRQDPGLGLRLIYFSYDVKMKEKGDIPEGYSVSREKKERFSLILESASTNQTSMYLCASSLTLTGVYEQYFGPGTRLTVT.

As concerns this clone: The read terminates 3 residues ahead of where the CDR3 ends, so the germline J gene completes it. This rearrangement joins TRBV2 to TRBJ1-5; no reliable D call. This CDR3 spans 14 amino acids. With 6 bases removed from V and 6 bases from J, the gap between germline ends came to 15 bases. Germline CDR1 SNHLY, CDR2 FYNNEI. CDR3 in amino acids: CASRARGGFQPQHF. The sequenced part of the CDR3 DNA is TGTGCCAGCAGAGCAAGAGGAGGGTTTCAGCCC.

About this clone itself: At one of its ends the junction is not consistent with the germline gene, which may arise from a read error. The CDR3 end falls 3 residues outside the read, so it is completed with the germline J gene. This rearrangement joins TRBV5-1 to TRBJ1-2; TRBD1 aligns across 12 bases. Germline V gene sequence: CDR1 SGHRS, CDR2 YFSETQ. This CDR3 contains 16 residues. CDR3 in amino acids: CTSSQKPGQGAHGYTF. CDR3 DNA (partial): TGCACCAGCAGCCAAAAACCGGGACAGGGGGCGCATGGC. Full variable domain (remainder filled in from reference TRBV5-1 and TRBJ1-2): KAGVTQTPRYLIKTRGQQVTLSCSPISGHRSVSWYQQTPGQGLQFLFEYFSETQRNKGNFPGRFSGRQFSNSRSEMNVSTLELGDSALYLCTSSQKPGQGAHGYTFGSGTRLTVV.

In regard to this clone: The missing CDR3 end, 3 residues past where the read stops, is filled in from the germline J gene. The rearrangement uses TRBV20-1 and TRBJ1-4; maybe TRBD1 (5 bases). The germline V gene encodes CDR1 DFQATT and CDR2 SNEGSKA (reference sequence). CDR3 length: 12 residues. Trimming removed 4 bases from V and 4 bases from J, with 7 bases in between. The CDR3 is CSATGFNEKLFF. The sequenced part of the CDR3 DNA is TGCAGTGCTACAGGGTTTAATGAAAAA.

Of note for this clone: Sequencing ends 3 residues short of the CDR3 end; the germline J gene provides the rest. The V gene is TRBV7-6, the J gene TRBJ1-2, with a tentative D call TRBD1 (5 bases). The CDR3 length is 17 residues. Germline CDR1 and CDR2: SGHVS and FNYEAQ. The CDR3 here is CASSLATDAGFSYDYTF. Incomplete CDR3 DNA: TGTGCCAGCAGCTTAGCCACAGACGCAGGGTTCTCCTACGAC.

A remark on this clone: The read comes to an end 3 residues before the CDR3 does, leaving the germline J gene to fill in the end. J is TRBJ1-5 and V is TRBV11-2; D is perhaps TRBD1 (5 bases). In germline, CDR1 is SGHAT, CDR2 FQNNGV. V was clipped by 2 bases and J by 7 bases, with 12 bases between them. CDR3 length equals 14 residues. CDR3 DNA (partial): TGTGCCAGCAGCTTAACGAGGGGTCAACAGCCC. Translation gives CASSLTRGQQP. The whole CDR3 reads CASSLTRGQQPQHF.

With respect to this clone: Sequencing ends 3 residues short of the CDR3 end; the germline J gene provides the rest. The chain has TRBV5-1 and TRBJ1-1; weak D call: TRBD1 (6 bases). V was clipped by 5 bases and J by 0 bases, with 11 bases between them. The CDR3 runs to 14 residues. Germline CDR1 is SGHRS and CDR2 is YFSETQ. The covered CDR3 bases are TGCGCCAGCAGAAAACAGGGAATGAACACTGAA. Translation gives CASRKQGMNTE. The full CDR3 protein is CASRKQGMNTEAFF.

As concerns this clone: The read is 3 residues too short to cover the CDR3 end, so that end is filled in from the germline J gene. The chain carries TRBV19 and TRBJ1-1; D is perhaps TRBD1 (5 bases). This CDR3 region has 13 residues. Germline CDR1 LNHDA, CDR2 SQIVND (reference sequence). CDR3 bases read: TGTGCCAGTAGTACCCACACCCAAGGGGTG. Its translation: CASSTHTQGV. The full CDR3 sequence reads CASSTHTQGVAFF.

Worth noting for this clone: The sequenced fragment ends 3 residues before the CDR3 boundary, so the rest is inferred from the germline J gene. The chain carries TRBV7-8 and TRBJ1-2; no definite D call. Germline V gives CDR1 SGHVS, CDR2 FQNEAQ. The CDR3 contains 16 residues. The CDR3 bases that were read are TGTGCCAGCAGCTTAATTGGACTAGTCTCAGGCGATGAC. Translation gives CASSLIGLVSGDD. The CDR3, in full, reads CASSLIGLVSGDDYTF.

As concerns this clone: The CDR3 goes on 3 residues after the read ends, and that part is filled in from the germline J gene. The chain uses TRBV20-1 and TRBJ2-2, with D possibly TRBD1 on 6 matching bases. From germline, CDR1 is DFQATT and CDR2 SNEGSKA (reference sequence). The CDR3 has 16 amino acids. V was pared by 0 bases and J by 5 bases, with 16 bases between. The CDR3: CSARDRTAAQTGELFF. CDR3 DNA (partial): TGCAGTGCTAGAGATCGGACAGCCGCACAAACCGGGGAG.

As concerns this clone: The missing CDR3 end, 3 residues past where the read stops, is filled in from the germline J gene. The V and J genes are TRBV7-2 and TRBJ1-2; perhaps TRBD1 as D (5 bases). There are 14 residues in the CDR3. CDR1 is SGHTA, CDR2 FQGNSA, per germline. The CDR3 is CASSLSGYTDTYTF. The sequenced CDR3 bases are TGTGCCAGCAGCTTGTCAGGGTACACAGATACC.

Concerning this clone: Read sequence stops 3 residues before the CDR3 end, and the germline J gene provides the missing end. V gene TRBV6-2 or TRBV6-3 combines with J gene TRBJ1-5, with 8 bases aligning to TRBD1. J was trimmed by 7 bases and V by 2 bases; bases with no gene match: 4. This CDR3 has 14 residues. The germline gives CDR1 MNHEY, CDR2 SVGEGT. CDR3 bases read: TGTGCCAGCAGTTACAGGACAGGGCGGCAGCCC. Translated: CASSYRTGRQP. The CDR3 in its entirety is CASSYRTGRQPQHF.

For this clone: Read sequence stops 3 residues before the CDR3 end, and the germline J gene provides the missing end. This chain connects TRBV19 to TRBJ2-1, with 16 bases matching TRBD2. Germline lookup yields CDR1 LNHDA and CDR2 SQIVND (reference sequence). The CDR3 runs 19 residues. J lost 1 base, V lost 6 bases, and 9 bases had no gene match. CDR3 sequence: CASRVGLAGGQGSYNEQFF. Incomplete CDR3 DNA: TGTGCCAGTAGAGTGGGACTAGCGGGGGGGCAAGGATCCTACAATGAG. Together with reference TRBV19 and TRBJ2-1, the CDR3 gives the full variable domain: DGGITQSPKYLFRKEGQNVTLSCEQNLNHDAMYWYRQDPGQGLRLIYYSQIVNDFQKGDIAEGYSVSREKKESFPLTVTSAQKNPTAFYLCASRVGLAGGQGSYNEQFFGPGTRLTVL.

In the case of this clone: The CDR3 end lies 3 residues beyond the end of the read and is filled in from the germline J gene. The rearrangement uses TRBV7-6 and TRBJ2-2, with 8 bases fitting TRBD2. There are 16 residues in the CDR3. The V gene's germline CDR1 is SGHVS and CDR2 FNYEAQ. J gave up 0 bases and V 4 bases, and 4 bases lay outside the gene matches. The CDR3 sequence: CASSSGGATNTGELFF. CDR3 bases read: TGTGCCAGCAGCTCGGGGGGGGCCACGAACACCGGGGAG.

As for this clone: The sequenced fragment ends 3 residues before the CDR3 boundary, so the rest is inferred from the germline J gene. The chain recombines TRBV5-1 with TRBJ2-4; a weak D match, TRBD1 (6 bases). The CDR3 has 14 residues. The germline CDR1 and CDR2 sequences are SGHRS and YFSETQ. CDR3 DNA, as far as it was read: TGCGCCAGCAGCCTAGGACAGTCAACCTATGGT. Its translation is CASSLGQSTYG. The full-length CDR3 reads as CASSLGQSTYGQYF.

In the case of this clone: The read is 3 residues too short to cover the CDR3 end, so that end is filled in from the germline J gene. The rearrangement uses TRBV10-3 and TRBJ2-2, with TRBD1 as a possible D gene (5 bases). Germline V gives CDR1 ENHRY, CDR2 SYGVKD. Deletions cut 3 bases from V and 5 bases from J, with 13 bases between. CDR3 length: 15 residues. Incomplete CDR3 DNA: TGTGCCATCAGTGAACAGGCCCTCGGGACCGGGGAG. Encoded protein: CAISEQALGTGE. The full CDR3 reads CAISEQALGTGELFF.

On this clone itself: The CDR3 end lies 3 residues beyond the end of the read and is filled in from the germline J gene. V is TRBV7-3 and J is TRBJ1-2; maybe TRBD1 (6 bases). This CDR3 has 15 amino acids. Germline loops: CDR1 SGHTA, CDR2 FQGTGA. The CDR3 is CASSPQRGRPDTYTF. The DNA read from the CDR3 is TGTGCCAGCAGCCCCCAGCGGGGGCGCCCGGATACC. The full variable domain, rest sourced from reference TRBV7-3 and TRBJ1-2, is GAGVSQTPSNKVTEKGKYVELRCDPISGHTALYWYRQSLGQGPEFLIYFQGTGAADDSGLPNDRFFAVRPEGSVSTLKIQRTERGDSAVYLCASSPQRGRPDTYTFGSGTRLTVV.

With regard to this clone: The read gets to within 3 residues of the CDR3 end, and the germline J gene fills in the rest. The chain combines TRBV6-2 or TRBV6-3 with TRBJ2-5, with D unclear. Trimming took 7 bases from V and 0 from J, leaving 9 bases between them. Germline V gives CDR1 MNHEY, CDR2 SVGEGT. CDR3 length equals 13 residues. Partial CDR3 DNA: TGTGCCAGCAACCCAGATTACCAAGAGACC. Translation: CASNPDYQET. The full CDR3 reads CASNPDYQETQYF.

As for this clone: Coverage ceases 3 residues before the CDR3 finishes, and the germline J gene fills in the end. The chain carries TRBV4-2 and TRBJ2-3, with D unresolved. Trimming shortened V by 2 bases and J by 0 bases, and 9 bases separated the two germline ends. Germline CDR1 LGHNA, CDR2 YNFKEQ. The CDR3 loop spans 15 amino acids. CDR3 DNA (partial): TGTGCCAGCAGCCAAAATCCGGGTAGCACAGATACG. Translating it yields CASSQNPGSTDT. Given in full, the CDR3 is CASSQNPGSTDTQYF.

Note on this clone: The missing CDR3 end, 3 residues past where the read stops, is filled in from the germline J gene. V and J are TRBV7-2 and TRBJ1-1; maybe TRBD1 (5 bases). Germline loops: CDR1 SGHTA, CDR2 FQGNSA. The CDR3 runs 13 residues. Trimming left V 2 bases short and J 1 base short, with 5 bases between. The CDR3 sequence is CASSLQGNTEAFF. Partial CDR3 DNA: TGTGCCAGCAGCTTACAGGGGAACACTGAA.

Comments on this clone: The CDR3 goes on 3 residues after the read ends, and that part is filled in from the germline J gene. The rearrangement uses TRBV20-1 and TRBJ2-3, with D tentatively TRBD1 (7 bases). Germline V CDR1 and CDR2: DFQATT, SNEGSKA (reference sequence). This CDR3 has 15 amino acids. V gave up 4 bases and J gave up 0 bases, with 14 bases separating them. CDR3 sequence reads: CSAKTGTPSTDTQYF. The CDR3 bases that were read are TGCAGTGCTAAGACAGGGACTCCTAGCACAGATACG.

Concerning this clone: Sequencing ends 3 residues short of the CDR3 end; the germline J gene provides the rest. The J gene is TRBJ1-6, the V gene TRBV15, with 9 positions matching TRBD1. V shed 5 bases, J shed 9 bases, and the junction held 8 bases outside the gene matches. The CDR3 consists of 15 residues. Looked up from germline, CDR1 is LNHNV and CDR2 is YYDKDF (reference sequence). This chain's CDR3 is CATSGLDRGISPLHF. Partial CDR3 DNA: TGTGCCACCAGCGGTCTGGACAGGGGAATTTCACCC.

As regards this clone: One end of the junction does not line up with germline, which may come from a read error. The CDR3 end falls 3 residues outside the read, so it is completed with the germline J gene. The chain combines TRBV6-1 with TRBJ1-1; TRBD1 might be the D (6 bases). Germline assignment: CDR1 MNHNS and CDR2 SASEGT. This CDR3 comprises 16 residues. Incomplete CDR3 DNA: TGTGCCAACAGTGAAACCCTCCGACAGGCGAACACTGAA. Translation gives CANSETLRQANTE. The entire CDR3 protein is CANSETLRQANTEAFF.